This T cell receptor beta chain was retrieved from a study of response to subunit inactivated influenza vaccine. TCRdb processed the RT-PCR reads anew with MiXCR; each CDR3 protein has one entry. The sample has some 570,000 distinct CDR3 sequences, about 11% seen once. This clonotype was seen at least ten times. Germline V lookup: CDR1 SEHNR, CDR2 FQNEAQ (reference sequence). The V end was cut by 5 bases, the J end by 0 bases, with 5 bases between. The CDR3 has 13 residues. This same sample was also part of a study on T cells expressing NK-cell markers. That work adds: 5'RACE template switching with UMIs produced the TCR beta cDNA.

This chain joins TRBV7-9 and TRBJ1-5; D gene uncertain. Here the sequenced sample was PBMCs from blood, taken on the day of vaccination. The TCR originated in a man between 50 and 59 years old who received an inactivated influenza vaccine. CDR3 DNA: TGTGCCAGCAGCCAAGATAGCAATCAGCCCCAGCATTTT. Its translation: CASSQDSNQPQHF.